The 32 T cell receptor beta chains listed next were all sequenced from one sample in a study of CD8 T cells in ankylosing spondylitis. The study, taken as a whole, reports: Ankylosing spondylitis blood appeared to be characterized by a TCR beta motif of about 8 highly homologous variants.

TCRdb independently ran MiXCR on the 5' RACE reads; one entry per CDR3 protein. The table lists 250,000 to 350,000 distinct CDR3 sequences, 7% to 9% of them singletons. What these receptors recognize is not known. Sequencing was done on a sample of blood, either unsorted or a sorted T cell fraction (not recorded which). Every receptor here comes from a male donor with ankylosing spondylitis.

This clonotype was observed a few times. A much bigger clone sits one base away, suggesting this may be a read error. This chain joins TRBV5-1 and TRBJ2-3; either TRBD1 or TRBD2 may fit D (6 bases each). This CDR3 contains 14 residues. V was shortened by 0 bases and J by 2 bases, with 7 bases between the two germline ends. CDR1 is SGHRS, CDR2 YFSETQ, per germline. The CDR3 reads CASSLGGATDTQYF. The CDR3 nucleotides are TGCGCCAGCAGCTTGGGGGGGGCCACAGATACGCAGTATTTT. The full variable domain, its missing parts supplied by reference TRBV5-1 and TRBJ2-3, is KAGVTQTPRYLIKTRGQQVTLSCSPISGHRSVSWYQQTPGQGLQFLFEYFSETQRNKGNFPGRFSGRQFSNSRSEMNVSTLELGDSALYLCASSLGGATDTQYFGPGTRLTVL.

This clonotype was counted ten times or more. The chain uses TRBV27 and TRBJ1-5; D is unclear. CDR3 length equals 12 residues. Germline CDR1 reads MNHEY; CDR2 reads SMNVEV (reference sequence). Trimming stripped 5 bases from V and 7 bases from J, with 9 bases between. CDR3 bases: TGTGCCAGCAGTGCCGTCGGGCAGCCCCAGCATTTT. Translating it yields CASSAVGQPQHF.

The rearrangement uses TRBV5-1 and TRBJ2-7; 7 bases agree with TRBD1. V dropped 4 bases and J dropped 1; count of bases not matched to a gene: 5. The CDR3 totals 14 residues. Germline CDR1 reads SGHRS; CDR2 reads YFSETQ. The chain's CDR3 is CASSPGTESYEQYF. As DNA, the CDR3 is TGCGCCAGCAGCCCAGGGACAGAGTCCTACGAGCAGTACTTC. The entire variable domain, with the rest obtained from reference TRBV5-1 and TRBJ2-7, is as follows: KAGVTQTPRYLIKTRGQQVTLSCSPISGHRSVSWYQQTPGQGLQFLFEYFSETQRNKGNFPGRFSGRQFSNSRSEMNVSTLELGDSALYLCASSPGTESYEQYFGPGTRLTVT.

This clonotype was seen more than once but under ten times. The chain has TRBV18 and TRBJ1-1; no definite D call. Trimming removed 5 bases at V and 1 base at J, with 8 bases between. Per germline, CDR1 KGHSH and CDR2 LQKENI. This CDR3 comprises 13 residues. CDR3 in amino acids: CASSTTSNTEAFF. The CDR3 DNA is TGTGCCAGCTCAACCACATCGAACACTGAAGCTTTCTTT.

The genes are TRBV28 and TRBJ2-3, with D unresolved. The CDR3 has 13 amino acids. V dropped 7 bases and J dropped 1 base, with 9 bases sitting between them. Germline CDR1 is MDHEN and CDR2 is SYDVKM. Here the CDR3 reads CASTPHGTDTQYF. CDR3 in DNA: TGTGCCAGCACCCCCCATGGCACAGATACGCAGTATTTT.

This clonotype was seen at least ten times. The J gene is TRBJ2-2, the V gene TRBV3-1; possibly TRBD2 for D (6 bases). V was pared by 6 bases and J by 2 bases, with 16 bases between. CDR1 LGHDT and CDR2 YNNKEL come from the germline V gene (reference sequence). This CDR3 has 16 amino acids. Written as DNA, the CDR3 is TGTGCCAGCAGTTTTCCGGGACTCAGCAACACCGGGGAGCTGTTTTTT. Amino acid sequence: CASSFPGLSNTGELFF.

This chain links TRBV20-1 with TRBJ2-7, with 9 positions matching TRBD2. Germline assignment: CDR1 DFQATT and CDR2 SNEGSKA (reference sequence). Trimming took 0 bases from V and 0 from J; bases not matched to a gene: 6. This CDR3 has 16 amino acids. This chain's CDR3 is CSARDGSGGSSYEQYF. The DNA for the CDR3 is TGCAGTGCTAGAGATGGGAGCGGGGGGAGCTCCTACGAGCAGTACTTC.

V gene TRBV5-1 combines with J gene TRBJ2-3; either TRBD1 or TRBD2 may supply D (5 bases each). Trimming took 4 bases from V and 3 from J, leaving 15 bases between them. CDR3 size: 15 residues. Germline V lookup: CDR1 SGHRS, CDR2 YFSETQ. The CDR3 DNA reads as TGCGCCAGCAGCGCCCGGGACGGCGGGACAGATACGCAGTATTTT. Translated, it gives CASSARDGGTDTQYF.

This sequence joins TRBV24-1 and TRBJ2-1; possible D gene TRBD2, 6 bases. The CDR3 extends over 16 amino acids. Germline loops: CDR1 KGHDR, CDR2 SFDVKD. The ends were cut back, 4 bases at V and 5 bases at J, with 17 bases in the middle. DNA of the CDR3: TGTGCCACCAGTGAATCCGACGGGGGTCGCGACAATGAGCAGTTCTTC. Residues: CATSESDGGRDNEQFF.

On this clonotype: This may come from a read error, since a much larger clone is one base off. V usage is TRBV29-1 and J usage is TRBJ2-3; D is undetermined. Germline CDR1 reads SQVTM; CDR2 reads ANQGSEA. There are 12 residues in the CDR3. The CDR3 is CGVNVIEDTQYF. For the CDR3, the DNA is TGCGGCGTTAACGTAATCGAAGATACGCAGTATTTT.

This clonotype was recorded a few times. V is TRBV4-1 and J is TRBJ2-7; 8 nucleotides match TRBD2. Germline V gene sequence: CDR1 MGHRA, CDR2 YSYEKL. The CDR3 totals 16 residues. Trimming took 4 bases from V and 2 from J; bases not matched to a gene: 10. CDR3 sequence reads: CASSRDLAGPPYEQYF. The CDR3 nucleotides read TGCGCCAGCAGCCGGGACCTAGCGGGTCCTCCCTACGAGCAGTACTTC.

This clonotype was seen a handful of times. V and J are TRBV12-5 and TRBJ2-1; D unclear. The CDR3 runs 16 residues. V was shortened by 2 bases and J by 1 base, with 12 bases between the two germline ends. Germline loops: CDR1 LGHNT, CDR2 FRNRAP. CDR3 bases: TGTGCTAGTGGTTTGCCCTTAGGGTGGTCCTACAATGAGCAGTTCTTC. Amino acid sequence: CASGLPLGWSYNEQFF.

In its sample, this clonotype was seen many times. The chain has TRBV5-1 and TRBJ2-1; TRBD2 matches 10 bases. This CDR3 has 15 amino acids. V trimming: 0 bases; J trimming: 4 bases; junction bases outside the gene matches: 1. Germline V gene data show CDR1 as SGHRS and CDR2 as YFSETQ. CDR3 sequence (DNA): TGCGCCAGCAGCTTGGTAGCGGGGGGTTACAATGAGCAGTTCTTC. Its translation: CASSLVAGGYNEQFF.

This chain joins TRBV6-6 and TRBJ2-7; the D is unclear. The ends were cut back, 4 bases at V and 0 bases at J, with 7 bases in the middle. The CDR3 contains 13 residues. Germline-derived CDR1 and CDR2 are MNHNY and SVGAGI (reference sequence). The CDR3 protein is CASSWSASYEQYF. The CDR3, as DNA: TGTGCCAGCAGTTGGTCGGCCTCCTACGAGCAGTACTTC.

This clonotype was observed at least ten times. The rearrangement links TRBV29-1 to TRBJ1-1; perhaps TRBD1 as D (6 bases). V lost 7 bases, J lost 0 bases, and 15 bases lay in between. CDR3 length: 14 amino acids. Germline CDR1 is SQVTM and CDR2 is ANQGSEA. The chain's CDR3 is CSATTGNMNTEAFF. The CDR3 region has the DNA TGCAGCGCTACCACAGGGAACATGAACACTGAAGCTTTCTTT.

The rearrangement joins TRBV5-1 to TRBJ2-3, with TRBD2 matching 7 bases. There are 17 residues in the CDR3. Germline V gives CDR1 SGHRS, CDR2 YFSETQ. Losses at the gene ends were 2 bases for V and 6 bases for J; bases not matched to a gene: 15. The DNA of the CDR3 is TGCGCCAGCAGCTTTTGGTCTAGCGGAGGCCTGGCGGATACGCAGTATTTT. This translates into CASSFWSSGGLADTQYF.

This clonotype was seen only a few times. This chain joins TRBV28 and TRBJ2-3, with TRBD1 identical over 8 bases. V dropped 5 bases and J dropped 0; count of bases not matched to a gene: 13. The CDR3 loop spans 18 amino acids. The V gene's germline CDR1 is MDHEN and CDR2 SYDVKM. CDR3 DNA: TGTGCCAGCAGTCTCGGACCGGGACAGGTCTCTAGCACAGATACGCAGTATTTT. It is translated as CASSLGPGQVSSTDTQYF.

This clonotype was seen at least ten times. The chain recombines TRBV12-3 or TRBV12-4 with TRBJ2-5, with D possibly being TRBD1 or TRBD2 (5 bases each). Trimming stripped 7 bases from V and 4 bases from J, with 19 bases between. The CDR3 sequence is 15 residues long. This CDR3 reads CASTLGGLRGETQYF. CDR3 in DNA: TGTGCCAGCACCTTGGGTGGTCTGAGGGGAGAGACCCAGTACTTC.

At least ten counts were recorded for this clonotype. V is TRBV2 and J is TRBJ2-1; 8 bases fit TRBD2. The V gene end was trimmed by 1 base and the J gene end by 5 bases; junction bases not matched to a gene: 4. Germline V gene sequence: CDR1 SNHLY, CDR2 FYNNEI. The CDR3 runs 15 residues. CDR3 DNA: TGTGCCAGCAGTGAAGTAGCGGGACGCCACAATGAGCAGTTCTTC. Its protein product is CASSEVAGRHNEQFF.

CDR3 nucleotide sequence: TGCGCCAGCAGCAGAGTCGGGACAGGTGGAGACACCGGGGAGCTGTTTTTT. It is translated as CASSRVGTGGDTGELFF. This chain joins TRBV5-1 and TRBJ2-2, with 8 bases fitting TRBD1. This CDR3 spans 17 amino acids. J was trimmed by 3 bases and V by 4 bases; bases with no gene match: 11. Per germline, CDR1 SGHRS and CDR2 YFSETQ. Complete variable domain (other parts from reference TRBV5-1 and TRBJ2-2): KAGVTQTPRYLIKTRGQQVTLSCSPISGHRSVSWYQQTPGQGLQFLFEYFSETQRNKGNFPGRFSGRQFSNSRSEMNVSTLELGDSALYLCASSRVGTGGDTGELFFGEGSRLTVL.

Ten or more counts support this clonotype. This chain uses TRBV7-2 with TRBJ2-1, with D possibly TRBD2 on 6 matching bases. The V gene lost 0 bases and the J gene lost 5 bases, with 11 bases spanning the gap. The germline gives CDR1 SGHTA, CDR2 FQGNSA. The CDR3 sequence is 15 residues long. CDR3 sequence: CASSLALARDNEQFF. Written as DNA, the CDR3 is TGTGCCAGCAGCTTAGCGCTAGCGCGTGACAATGAGCAGTTCTTC.

The table lists this clonotype with a few counts. The chain is built from TRBV27 and TRBJ2-4; possibly TRBD1 or TRBD2 for D (5 bases each). There are 14 residues in the CDR3. The germline V gene has CDR1 MNHEY and CDR2 SMNVEV (reference sequence). V was shortened by 7 bases and J by 4 bases, with 14 bases between the two germline ends. This CDR3 is CASKSRGAKNIQYF. Written as DNA, the CDR3 is TGTGCCAGCAAGTCCCGAGGGGCTAAAAACATTCAGTACTTC.

This chain links TRBV21-1 with TRBJ2-7; the table's D call, TRBD1, was not checked against the DNA. TRBV21-1 is tagged as a pseudogene. This CDR3 is 18 amino acids long. This CDR3 reads CASKSGEHTGAVDYEQYF. In nucleotides, the CDR3 is TGTGCCAGCAAAAGTGGGGAGCACACAGGGGCGGTGGACTACGAGCAGTACTTC.

This clonotype was counted ten times or more. The J gene is TRBJ1-5, the V gene TRBV4-3; a possible D gene is TRBD1 (5 bases). Germline V gene sequence: CDR1 LGHNA, CDR2 YSLEER. V lost 0 bases, J lost 7 bases, and 13 bases lay in between. The CDR3 is 15 amino acids. As DNA, the CDR3 is TGCGCCAGCAGCCAAGAGGACAACAGGAACCAGCCCCAGCATTTT. Amino acids: CASSQEDNRNQPQHF.

This chain links TRBV25-1 with TRBJ2-7; possible D gene TRBD1, 5 bases. There are 13 residues in the CDR3. Germline CDR1 MGHDK, CDR2 SYGVNS. Between the trimmed V and J ends, which lost 4 bases and 6 bases, there was a span of 13 bases. The CDR3 DNA reads as TGTGCCAGCAGTGGGACATCAGTTGGCGAGCAGTACTTC. Its protein product is CASSGTSVGEQYF.

The chain has TRBV13 and TRBJ1-1, with 8 bases identical to TRBD1. After removal of 5 bases from V and 8 bases from J, the junction contained 7 bases not matched to a gene. This CDR3 is 13 amino acids long. The germline V gene encodes CDR1 PRHDT and CDR2 FYEKMQ (reference sequence). The CDR3 DNA sequence: TGTGCCAGCAGCCCGACAGGGGTGTTCGAAGCTTTCTTT. It encodes CASSPTGVFEAFF. The whole variable domain, remainder taken from reference TRBV13 and TRBJ1-1, is AAGVIQSPRHLIKEKRETATLKCYPIPRHDTVYWYQQGPGQDPQFLISFYEKMQSDKGSIPDRFSAQQFSDYHSELNMSSLELGDSALYFCASSPTGVFEAFFGQGTRLTVV.

The chain has TRBV7-2 and TRBJ2-7; 11 bases map to TRBD2. V lost 4 bases and J lost 5; bases outside the gene matches: 7. The CDR3 has 15 amino acids. The germline V gene encodes CDR1 SGHTA and CDR2 FQGNSA. In DNA form, the CDR3 reads TGTGCCAGCAGCTCCCTACTAGCGGGAGAGAACGAGCAGTACTTC. Residues: CASSSLLAGENEQYF.

This clonotype appeared many times. This rearrangement joins TRBV20-1 to TRBJ2-7; 8 bases line up with TRBD2. The CDR3 is 14 amino acids. CDR1 and CDR2 (germline): DFQATT, SNEGSKA (reference sequence). After removal of 5 bases from V and 0 bases from J, the junction contained 6 bases not matched to a gene. The CDR3 is CSAHSGASSYEQYF. The CDR3 coding sequence is TGCAGTGCTCATAGCGGGGCGAGCTCCTACGAGCAGTACTTC.

The V gene is TRBV5-6, the J gene TRBJ2-1; 8 positions agree with TRBD1. V was clipped by 2 bases and J by 9 bases; unmatched bases: 10. Germline loops: CDR1 SGHDT, CDR2 YYEEEE. The CDR3 is 15 amino acids. Here the CDR3 reads CASSFAGTGSTEQFF. CDR3 nucleotide sequence: TGTGCCAGCAGCTTCGCCGGGACAGGTAGTACTGAGCAGTTCTTC.

This clonotype has more than one count but fewer than ten. The rearrangement links TRBV15 to TRBJ2-5, with 8 bases identical to TRBD2. Trimming cost V 1 base and J 5 bases; bases outside gene matches: 6. Germline V lookup: CDR1 LNHNV, CDR2 YYDKDF (reference sequence). The CDR3 totals 15 residues. The CDR3 sequence is CATSRGRGGRETQYF. CDR3 sequence (DNA): TGTGCCACCAGCAGAGGCCGCGGGGGGCGGGAGACCCAGTACTTC.

This clonotype was detected many times. The chain carries TRBV7-6 and TRBJ2-1, with D hard to call. CDR3 length equals 16 residues. Deletions cut 2 bases from V and 4 bases from J, with 15 bases between. Germline values: CDR1 SGHVS, CDR2 FNYEAQ. Written as DNA, the CDR3 is TGTGCCAGCAGCTTACCTCGGGCGGTTTCTTACAATGAGCAGTTCTTC. This gives the protein CASSLPRAVSYNEQFF.

Many counts were recorded for this clonotype. This chain joins TRBV27 and TRBJ2-2; perhaps TRBD2 as D (6 bases). With 3 bases removed from V and 7 bases from J, the gap between germline ends came to 12 bases. Germline CDR1 reads MNHEY; CDR2 reads SMNVEV (reference sequence). The CDR3 totals 14 residues. In DNA, the CDR3 is TGTGCCAGCAGTTTTGGGCCGCGGGGCGGGGAGCTGTTTTTT. Translation: CASSFGPRGGELFF.